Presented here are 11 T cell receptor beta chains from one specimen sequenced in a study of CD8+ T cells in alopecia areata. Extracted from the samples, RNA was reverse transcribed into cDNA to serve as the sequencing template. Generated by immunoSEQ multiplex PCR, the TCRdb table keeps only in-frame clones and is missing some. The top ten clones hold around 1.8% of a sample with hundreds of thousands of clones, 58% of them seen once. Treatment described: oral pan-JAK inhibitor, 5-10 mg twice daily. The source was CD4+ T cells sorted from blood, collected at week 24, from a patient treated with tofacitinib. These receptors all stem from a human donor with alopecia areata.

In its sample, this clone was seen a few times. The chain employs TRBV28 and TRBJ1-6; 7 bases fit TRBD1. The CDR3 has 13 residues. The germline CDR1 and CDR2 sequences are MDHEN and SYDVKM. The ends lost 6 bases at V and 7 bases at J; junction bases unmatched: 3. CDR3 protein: CASRGTANSPLHF. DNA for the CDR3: TGTGCCAGCAGGGGGACAGCGAATTCACCCCTCCACTTT. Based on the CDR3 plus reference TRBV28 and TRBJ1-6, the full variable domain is DVKVTQSSRYLVKRTGEKVFLECVQDMDHENMFWYRQDPGLGLRLIYFSYDVKMKEKGDIPEGYSVSREKKERFSLILESASTNQTSMYLCASRGTANSPLHFGNGTRLTVT.

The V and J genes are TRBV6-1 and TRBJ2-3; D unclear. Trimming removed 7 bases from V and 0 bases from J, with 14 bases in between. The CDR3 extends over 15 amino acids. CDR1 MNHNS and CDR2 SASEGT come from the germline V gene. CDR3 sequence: CASIQRPISTDTQYF. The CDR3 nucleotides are TGTGCCAGCATTCAAAGGCCGATTAGCACAGATACGCAGTATTTT.

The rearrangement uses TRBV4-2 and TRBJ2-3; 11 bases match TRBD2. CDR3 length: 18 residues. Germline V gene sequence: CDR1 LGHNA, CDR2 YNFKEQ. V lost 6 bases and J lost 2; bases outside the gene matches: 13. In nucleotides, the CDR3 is TGTGCCAGCAGTCACCAAGATCTAGCGGGGGGTTCCACAGATACGCAGTATTTT. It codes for CASSHQDLAGGSTDTQYF.

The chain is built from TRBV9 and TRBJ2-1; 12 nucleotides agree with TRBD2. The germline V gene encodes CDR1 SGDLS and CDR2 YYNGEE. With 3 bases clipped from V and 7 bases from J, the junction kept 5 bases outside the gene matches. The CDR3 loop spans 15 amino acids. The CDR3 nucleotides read TGTGCCAGCAGCGCCAGGACTAGCGGGACAAATGAGCAGTTCTTC. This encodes CASSARTSGTNEQFF.

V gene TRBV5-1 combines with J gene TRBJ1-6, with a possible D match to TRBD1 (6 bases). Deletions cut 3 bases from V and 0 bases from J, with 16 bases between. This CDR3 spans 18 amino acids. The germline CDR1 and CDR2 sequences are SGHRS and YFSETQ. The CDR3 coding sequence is TGCGCCAGCAGCTCGGGGGCCCTTGGAAGCTCCTATAATTCACCCCTCCACTTT. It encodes CASSSGALGSSYNSPLHF.

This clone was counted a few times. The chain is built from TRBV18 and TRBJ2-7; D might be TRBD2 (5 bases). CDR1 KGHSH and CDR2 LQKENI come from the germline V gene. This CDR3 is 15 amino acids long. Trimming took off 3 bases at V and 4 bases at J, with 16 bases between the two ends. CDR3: CASSPLGSRAYEQYF. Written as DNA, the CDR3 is TGTGCCAGCTCACCGTTGGGGAGTCGGGCGTACGAGCAGTACTTC. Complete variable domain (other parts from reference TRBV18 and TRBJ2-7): NAGVMQNPRHLVRRRGQEARLRCSPMKGHSHVYWYRQLPEEGLKFMVYLQKENIIDESGMPKERFSAEFPKEGPSILRIQQVVRGDSAAYFCASSPLGSRAYEQYFGPGTRLTVT.

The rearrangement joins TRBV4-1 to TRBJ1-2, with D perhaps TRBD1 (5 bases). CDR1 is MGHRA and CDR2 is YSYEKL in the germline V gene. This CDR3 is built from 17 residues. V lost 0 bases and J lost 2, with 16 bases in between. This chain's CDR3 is CASSQDFGDGDNYGYTF. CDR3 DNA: TGCGCCAGCAGCCAAGATTTCGGGGACGGCGACAACTATGGCTACACCTTC.

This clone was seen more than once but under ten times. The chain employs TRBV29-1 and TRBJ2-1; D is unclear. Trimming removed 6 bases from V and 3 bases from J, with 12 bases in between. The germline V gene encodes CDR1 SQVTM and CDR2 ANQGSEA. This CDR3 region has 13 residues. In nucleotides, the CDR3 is TGCAGCGTCTCAACGAACTTCTACAATGAGCAGTTCTTC. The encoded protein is CSVSTNFYNEQFF.

DNA for the CDR3: TGTGCCAGCAGTGAGTCAGACAGGGGGCATCAGCCCCAGCATTTT. Translated, it gives CASSESDRGHQPQHF. The V call is TRBV25-1, the J call TRBJ1-5; 10 nucleotides match TRBD1. The CDR3 loop spans 15 amino acids. J gave up 5 bases and V 3 bases, and 4 bases lay outside the gene matches. Germline-derived CDR1 and CDR2 are MGHDK and SYGVNS.

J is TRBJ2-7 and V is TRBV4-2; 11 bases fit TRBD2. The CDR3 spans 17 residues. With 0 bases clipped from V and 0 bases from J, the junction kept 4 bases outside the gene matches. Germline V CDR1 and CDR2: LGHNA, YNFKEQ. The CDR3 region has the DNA TGTGCCAGCAGCCAAGAAATAGCGGGGGGGAGCTCCTACGAGCAGTACTTC. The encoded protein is CASSQEIAGGSSYEQYF.

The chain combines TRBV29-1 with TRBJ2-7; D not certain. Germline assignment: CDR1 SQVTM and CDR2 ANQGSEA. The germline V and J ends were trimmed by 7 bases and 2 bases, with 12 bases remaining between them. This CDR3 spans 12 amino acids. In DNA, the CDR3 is TGCAGCGCTTCGGACGGAACCTACGAGCAGTACTTC. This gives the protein CSASDGTYEQYF.